This T cell receptor (beta chain) was sequenced for a study of control samples from healthy donors and cancer patients. Trimming left V 2 bases short and J 0 bases short, with 5 bases between. In germline, CDR1 is LGHDT, CDR2 YNNKEL (reference sequence). The CDR3 contains 14 residues. Data came from immunoSEQ multiplex PCR; TCRdb stores just in-frame clones and leaves some out. The repertoire includes about 100,000 clones, just over 85% of them detected once, and 12% to 15% sits in the top ten. Sequenced sample: blood. This TCR was sampled from a man aged 30 to 45 in good health. The V and J genes are TRBV3-1 (or the pseudogene TRBV3-2) and TRBJ2-1; no firm D call. The CDR3 nucleotides are TGTGCCAGCAGCCAACACAGCTCCTACAATGAGCAGTTCTTC. Its translation: CASSQHSSYNEQFF.